This is a list of T cell receptor beta chains from one sample in a study of T cells in Graves' hyperthyroidism and ophthalmopathy. TCRdb analysed the multiplex PCR reads with MiXCR anew, one entry per CDR3 protein. This table has around 300,000 distinct CDR3 sequences, roughly 19% appearing once. The specimen was blood. These receptors were obtained from a man aged 45-60 years with Graves' ophthalmopathy. Both conserved end residues are part of each CDR3.

V gene,J gene,CDR3 protein
TRBV14,TRBJ1-1,CASNQPVVNTEAFF
TRBV20-1,TRBJ2-7,CSTTRGRIYEQYF
TRBV28,TRBJ1-4,CAIMDSPNEKLFF
TRBV20-1,TRBJ1-5,CSASLIGRGAGNQPQHF
TRBV13,TRBJ2-1,CASSPAGTSGSHEQFF
TRBV24-1,TRBJ1-2,CATSAVGGYTF
TRBV2,TRBJ2-1,CASSSTGSGTYNEQFF
TRBV19,TRBJ1-1,CASRIIASNTEAFF
TRBV6-1,TRBJ1-1,CASTKNTEAFF
TRBV5-1,TRBJ2-5,CASSTQAGRQETQYF
TRBV27,TRBJ2-5,CASSLSRGQETQYF
TRBV18,TRBJ2-7,CASSPIKGFSYEQYF
TRBV28,TRBJ2-7,CASSPALQYEQYF
TRBV20-1,TRBJ2-3,CSARARVGTDTQYF
TRBV30,TRBJ2-3,CAWRSSVASGRSADTQYF
TRBV30,TRBJ1-6,CAWESYNSPLHF
TRBV5-1,TRBJ1-1,CASSLGWMNTEAFF
TRBV20-1,TRBJ2-7,CSARDGGAGPSYEQYF
TRBV15,TRBJ2-4,CATSSSGTGDIQYF
TRBV12-3/TRBV12-4,TRBJ1-5,CASSFKEGFNQPQHF
TRBV2,TRBJ2-1,CASSEARSGRAHEQFF
TRBV29-1,TRBJ2-7,CSVGATSTEQYF
TRBV5-1,TRBJ2-3,CASEQTSPTDTQYF
TRBV19,TRBJ1-1,CASAAPVGMNTEAFF
TRBV9,TRBJ1-1,CASSPTGLNTEAFF
TRBV28,TRBJ1-6,CASSLWASGNSNSPLHF
TRBV6-1,TRBJ1-5,CAGSPSGGGGQPQHF
TRBV6-8,TRBJ2-2,CASSYGTGELFF
TRBV20-1,TRBJ2-7,CSARAQELGRSSYEQYF
TRBV20-1,TRBJ2-3,CSALAGVGTDTQYF
TRBV2,TRBJ2-2,CASSYSVGTGELFF
TRBV7-2,TRBJ1-1,CASSYTTSGAFF
TRBV2,TRBJ2-7,CASKSDRELLSYEQYF
TRBV7-9,TRBJ1-2,CASSPTGGQGGYTF
TRBV9,TRBJ2-7,CASSGGLDTYEQYF
TRBV11-3,TRBJ1-1,CASSGQENTEAFF
TRBV29-1,TRBJ2-2,CSVGGLAANTGELFF
TRBV3-1,TRBJ2-7,CASSPTGDYEQYF
TRBV6-2/TRBV6-3,TRBJ2-5,CASEGTATSWRETQYF
TRBV19,TRBJ1-5,CASSIVSSNQPQHF
TRBV27,TRBJ1-5,CASSWAPSHQPQHF
TRBV9,TRBJ2-1,CASSPGTLGLNEQFF
TRBV20-1,TRBJ2-3,CSARDPFEDTQYF
TRBV6-1,TRBJ2-7,CASIRRGTYEQYF
TRBV7-2,TRBJ2-2,CASRKTGELFF
TRBV6-4,TRBJ2-3,CASSVSESTDTQYF
TRBV28,TRBJ1-1,CASRRQGGGTEAFF
TRBV2,TRBJ2-1,CASSGTSAYSSYNEQFF
TRBV20-1,TRBJ2-7,CSARQGLAGAQYF
TRBV9,TRBJ2-7,CASSVVPGDSYEQYF
TRBV5-8,TRBJ1-2,CASSFGYGYTF
TRBV18,TRBJ2-7,CASSPASEYEQYF
TRBV27,TRBJ2-3,CASMQLAEVTDTQYF
TRBV24-1,TRBJ2-1,CATSEGGLGMWYNEQFF
TRBV24-1,TRBJ1-2,CATSVQGAGGYTF
TRBV20-1,TRBJ1-1,CSGRGGRDYTEAFF
TRBV28,TRBJ1-4,CASSLVREKLFF
TRBV7-2,TRBJ2-5,CASSFDREWETQYF
TRBV7-8,TRBJ2-7,CASSLGVGRGYEQYF